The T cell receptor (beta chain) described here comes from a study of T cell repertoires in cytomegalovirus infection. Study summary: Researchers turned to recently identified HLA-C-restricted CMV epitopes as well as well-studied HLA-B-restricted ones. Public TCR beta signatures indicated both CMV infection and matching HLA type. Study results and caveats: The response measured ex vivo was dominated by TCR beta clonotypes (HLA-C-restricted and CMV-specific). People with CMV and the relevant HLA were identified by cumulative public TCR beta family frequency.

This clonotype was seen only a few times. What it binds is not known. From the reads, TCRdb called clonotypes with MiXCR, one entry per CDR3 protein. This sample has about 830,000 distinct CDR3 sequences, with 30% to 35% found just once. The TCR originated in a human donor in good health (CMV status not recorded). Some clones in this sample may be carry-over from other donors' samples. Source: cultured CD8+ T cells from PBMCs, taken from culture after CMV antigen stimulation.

The CDR3 sequence is CASSLNRDRVGGKLFF. For the CDR3, the DNA is TGTGCCAGCAGCTTGAACCGGGACAGGGTCGGAGGAAAACTGTTTTTT. The chain couples TRBV7-9 to TRBJ1-4; 9 nucleotides agree with TRBD1. This CDR3 is 16 amino acids long. Germline V gives CDR1 SEHNR, CDR2 FQNEAQ (reference sequence). The J segment lost 10 bases and the V segment lost 3 bases, leaving 12 bases of the junction unmatched. The full variable domain, rest sourced from reference TRBV7-9 and TRBJ1-4, is DTGVSQNPRHKITKRGQNVTFRCDPISEHNRLYWYRQTLGQGPEFLTYFQNEAQLEKSRLLSDRFSAERPKGSFSTLEIQRTEQGDSAMYLCASSLNRDRVGGKLFFGSGTQLSVL.